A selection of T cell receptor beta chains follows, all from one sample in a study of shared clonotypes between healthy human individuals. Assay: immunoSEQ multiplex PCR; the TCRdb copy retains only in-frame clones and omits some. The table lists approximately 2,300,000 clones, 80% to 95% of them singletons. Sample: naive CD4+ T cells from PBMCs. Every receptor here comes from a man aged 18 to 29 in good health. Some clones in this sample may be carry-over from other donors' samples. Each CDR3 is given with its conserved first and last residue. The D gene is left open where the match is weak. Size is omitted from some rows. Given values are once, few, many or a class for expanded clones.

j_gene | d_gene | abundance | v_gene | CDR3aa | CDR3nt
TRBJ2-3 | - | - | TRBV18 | CASSRPWDTQYF | TGTGCCAGCTCCCGGCCATGGGATACGCAGTATTTT
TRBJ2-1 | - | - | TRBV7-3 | CASSLSTAPYNEQFF | TGTGCCAGCAGCTTAAGCACTGCTCCCTACAATGAGCAGTTCTTC
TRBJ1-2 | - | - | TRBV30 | CAWRDSTGAGYTF | TGTGCCTGGAGAGATTCGACGGGAGCTGGCTACACCTTC
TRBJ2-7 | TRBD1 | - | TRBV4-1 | CASSQTGRGIEQYF | TGCGCCAGCAGCCAGACTGGCAGGGGGATCGAGCAGTACTTC
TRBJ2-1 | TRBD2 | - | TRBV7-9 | CASSLEILAGYGQFF | TGTGCCAGCAGCTTAGAAATACTAGCGGGGTATGGGCAGTTCTTC
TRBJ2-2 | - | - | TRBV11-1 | CASSLRTGELFF | TGTGCCAGCAGCTTACGGACCGGGGAGCTGTTTTTT
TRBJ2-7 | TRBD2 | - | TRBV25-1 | CASSRGLAGAAYEQYF | TGTGCCAGCAGCAGGGGACTAGCGGGGGCTGCCTACGAGCAGTACTTC
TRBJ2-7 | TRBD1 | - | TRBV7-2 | CASSYRDRVSYEQYF | TGTGCCAGCAGCTACCGGGACAGGGTCTCCTACGAGCAGTACTTC
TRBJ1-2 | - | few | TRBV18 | CASSPARQVRGYTF | TGTGCCAGCTCACCGGCCCGACAGGTGCGCGGCTACACCTTC
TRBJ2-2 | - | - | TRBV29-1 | CSVAEQNTGELFF | TGCAGCGTTGCGGAACAGAACACCGGGGAGCTGTTTTTT
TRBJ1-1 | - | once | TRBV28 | CASSSYRVEAFF | TGTGCCAGCAGCTCCTACAGGGTTGAAGCTTTCTTT